The 2 T cell receptor beta chains in this list originate from one sample, sequenced in a study of neoadjuvant nivolumab and ipilimumab in lung cancer. Data came from immunoSEQ multiplex PCR; TCRdb stores just in-frame clones and leaves some out. The sample holds about 18,000 clones, about 87% seen once. Sequences were derived from peripheral blood, sampled before neoadjuvant nivolumab, alone or with ipilimumab. The receptors derive from an adult with non-small cell lung cancer.

The V call is TRBV5-1, the J call TRBJ2-7; 11 positions match TRBD2. The trim removed 4 bases at V and 7 bases at J, leaving 16 bases unmatched. The CDR3 runs 17 residues. Germline-derived CDR1 and CDR2 are SGHRS and YFSETQ. This CDR3 is CASSQAGSGRAVGEQYF. CDR3 in DNA: TGCGCCAGCAGCCAGGCGGGTAGCGGGAGGGCCGTGGGGGAGCAGTACTTC.

V gene TRBV18 combines with J gene TRBJ1-3; D perhaps matches TRBD1 (6 bases). The CDR3 has 15 amino acids. Germline V lookup: CDR1 KGHSH, CDR2 LQKENI. Trimming left V 3 bases short and J 8 bases short, with 17 bases between. CDR3 bases: TGTGCCAGCTCACCGTCGACAGGCATCTGGGACACCATATATTTT. This sequence encodes CASSPSTGIWDTIYF. Full variable domain (outside the CDR3, taken from reference TRBV18 and TRBJ1-3): NAGVMQNPRHLVRRRGQEARLRCSPMKGHSHVYWYRQLPEEGLKFMVYLQKENIIDESGMPKERFSAEFPKEGPSILRIQQVVRGDSAAYFCASSPSTGIWDTIYFGEGSWLTVV.